This T cell receptor (beta chain) was obtained from a study of T cells in Graves' hyperthyroidism and ophthalmopathy. The CDR3 regions of TCR beta were amplified from RNA transcripts. Primed by the HTBI set, a first-round RT-PCR was run on the TCR CDR3. TCRdb fed the multiplex PCR reads into MiXCR, producing one record per CDR3 protein. The sample records 700,000 or so distinct CDR3 sequences, around 15% being singletons. Sequencing was carried out using blood. The sequence derives from a man aged 18-30 years with Graves' hyperthyroidism.

DNA of the CDR3: TGTGCCAGCAGTTGGGACTGGAACAATGAGCAGTTCTTC. Translating it yields CASSWDWNNEQFF. The V and J genes are TRBV12-3 or TRBV12-4 and TRBJ2-1; a weak D match, TRBD2 (6 bases). V shed 4 bases and J shed 5 bases, with 9 bases lying between them. This CDR3 has 13 amino acids.